The 15 T cell receptor beta chains presented below share a single source sample, sequenced in a study of regulatory T cells in long-lasting Graves disease. Time point meaning: newly diagnosed GD, antithyroid drugs for less than 3 months. PBMCs provided the RNA from which the TCR library was made. The authors built TCR beta libraries using iRepertoire HTBI primers and Arm-PCR of CDR3 regions. TCRdb re-analysed the multiplex PCR reads in MiXCR, keeping a single row per CDR3 protein. The sample gives around 500,000 distinct CDR3 sequences, about 16% of which show up once; approximately 25% is in the top ten. These data also formed part of another study, on T cells in Graves' hyperthyroidism and ophthalmopathy.

The sequencing used peripheral blood mononuclear cells (PBMCs), collected at new diagnosis, from a patient treated with antithyroid drugs. Source of these receptors: a middle-aged woman with Graves disease.

This chain connects TRBV5-8 to TRBJ1-2, with D possibly being TRBD1 (5 bases). Germline CDR1 is SGHTS and CDR2 is YDEGEE. The CDR3 loop spans 14 amino acids. Trimming pared 0 bases from V and 3 bases from J, leaving 9 bases between. CDR3 coding DNA: TGTGCCAGCAGCTTGGCCCAGGGCCACTATGGCTACACCTTC. It is translated as CASSLAQGHYGYTF.

The chain combines TRBV30 with TRBJ2-5; a weak D match, TRBD1 (5 bases). CDR1 is GTSNPN, CDR2 SVGIG, per germline (reference sequence). The ends were cut back, 2 bases at V and 5 bases at J, with 12 bases in the middle. The CDR3 length is 13 residues. Here the CDR3 reads CAWSPQGWETQYF. The DNA of the CDR3 is TGTGCCTGGAGTCCCCAGGGATGGGAGACCCAGTACTTC.

This clonotype was seen ten or more times. The chain couples TRBV3-1 to TRBJ1-1; a weak D match, TRBD1 (5 bases). The CDR3 totals 12 residues. V was pared by 1 base and J by 9 bases, with 9 bases between. Germline V gene data show CDR1 as LGHDT and CDR2 as YNNKEL (reference sequence). CDR3 residues: CASSQGRAQAFF. The CDR3 DNA is TGTGCCAGCAGCCAAGGCAGGGCACAAGCTTTCTTT.

At least ten counts were recorded for this clonotype. The chain has TRBV20-1 and TRBJ1-1, with 10 bases lining up with TRBD1. With 0 bases clipped from V and 7 bases from J, the junction kept 17 bases outside the gene matches. Germline V gene lookup returns CDR1 DFQATT and CDR2 SNEGSKA (reference sequence). The CDR3 is 18 amino acids. CDR3 bases: TGCAGTGCTAGAGATCTAACGGGACAGGGGAGGGTGGGGATTGAAGCTTTCTTT. Its protein product is CSARDLTGQGRVGIEAFF.

The chain links TRBV5-1 to TRBJ2-3; 9 bases align to TRBD2. The germline V gene encodes CDR1 SGHRS and CDR2 YFSETQ. CDR3 length: 14 residues. The junction had 6 bases not matched to a gene; V was cut back by 3 bases and J by 7 bases. The CDR3 sequence: CASSSLAGGHTQYF. The DNA of the CDR3 is TGCGCCAGCAGCTCACTAGCGGGTGGGCATACGCAGTATTTT.

This clonotype was found many times. The chain joins TRBV2 to TRBJ2-3, with D unclear. The CDR3 covers 13 residues. Trimming took 6 bases from V and 3 from J, leaving 10 bases between them. Germline-derived CDR1 and CDR2 are SNHLY and FYNNEI. CDR3 in DNA: TGTGCCAGCAGGGTGCAGGATACAGATACGCAGTATTTT. As protein: CASRVQDTDTQYF.

This clonotype has a handful of counts. J is TRBJ2-7 and V is TRBV20-1; 7 bases are a match to TRBD2. There are 15 residues in the CDR3. Germline CDR1 and CDR2: DFQATT and SNEGSKA (reference sequence). Losses at the gene ends were 0 bases for V and 4 bases for J; bases not matched to a gene: 9. The DNA of the CDR3 is TGCAGTGCTAGAGATCTGAGACTAGCAGTGTACGAGCAGTACTTC. It translates to CSARDLRLAVYEQYF.

The gene calls are TRBV25-1 and TRBJ2-2; D is ambiguous. Germline V lookup: CDR1 MGHDK, CDR2 SYGVNS. The CDR3 runs to 14 residues. V lost 6 bases and J lost 4, with 12 bases in between. The CDR3 region has the DNA TGTGCCAGCAGGGATGTGGGGTTCACCGGGGAGCTGTTTTTT. This translates into CASRDVGFTGELFF.

About this clonotype itself: Being one base from a much bigger clone, this may be a read error. This CDR3 is missing its conserved last phenylalanine or tryptophan, likely due to a read error. The chain uses TRBV5-1 and TRBJ1-1; a weak D match, TRBD1 (5 bases). Trimming took 2 bases from V and 0 from J, leaving 17 bases between them. The length of the CDR3 is 17 residues. Germline V CDR1 and CDR2: SGHRS, YFSETQ. CDR3 DNA sequence: TGCGCCAGCAGCTTTAATGGGGGGGGTCCCATGAACACTGAAGCTTTCCTT. It codes for CASSFNGGGPMNTEAFL.

Remarks on this clonotype: A much larger clone differs by one base, so this may be a read error. V gene TRBV12-3 or TRBV12-4 combines with J gene TRBJ2-3, with TRBD2 identical over 9 bases. This CDR3 region has 15 residues. With V trimmed by 4 bases and J by 1 base, 3 bases remained unmatched. The CDR3 spells CASSSSSGGTDTQYF. DNA of the CDR3: TGTGCCAGCAGTTCTTCTAGCGGGGGCACAGATACGCAGTATTTT.

This chain links TRBV29-1 with TRBJ1-2; D is ambiguous. Germline values: CDR1 SQVTM, CDR2 ANQGSEA. This CDR3 comprises 11 residues. V was clipped by 7 bases and J by 1 base, with 7 bases between them. CDR3 nucleotides: TGCAGCGACGACAATAACTATGGCTACACCTTC. Encoded protein: CSDDNNYGYTF.

Notes on this clonotype: A much larger clone is a single base away; this may be a read error. The rearrangement links TRBV7-8 to TRBJ2-2; D uncertain. The germline CDR1 and CDR2 sequences are SGHVS and FQNEAQ. The CDR3 runs 13 residues. CDR3 protein: CANSLEVDGELFF. The DNA of the CDR3 is TGTGCCAACAGCTTAGAGGTTGACGGGGAGCTGTTTTTT.

This clonotype was seen a few times. V usage is TRBV10-3 and J usage is TRBJ1-2; D is possibly TRBD1 (5 bases). Per the germline V gene, CDR1 is ENHRY and CDR2 is SYGVKD. V gave up 7 bases and J gave up 2 bases, with 8 bases separating them. This CDR3 region has 12 residues. DNA of the CDR3: TGTGCCATCATGCCAGGGAACTATGGCTACACCTTC. It specifies CAIMPGNYGYTF.

This clonotype was observed a few times. The CDR3 DNA is TGTGCCAGCAGTTATCAGGGGGCCAATCAGCCCCAGCATTTT. Translation: CASSYQGANQPQHF. The chain has TRBV12-3 or TRBV12-4 and TRBJ1-5, with 8 bases that match TRBD1. The CDR3 is made up of 14 amino acids. The J segment lost 3 bases and the V segment lost 4 bases, leaving 2 bases of the junction unmatched.

This clonotype was seen at least ten times. The chain combines TRBV2 with TRBJ1-1; D gene ambiguous. V was clipped by 3 bases and J by 0 bases, with 5 bases between them. This CDR3 contains 13 residues. The germline V gene encodes CDR1 SNHLY and CDR2 FYNNEI. The CDR3 sequence is CASSDDMNTEAFF. The CDR3, as DNA: TGTGCCAGCAGTGACGATATGAACACTGAAGCTTTCTTT.